This record looks at one T cell receptor beta chain sequence and its context. Its antigen remains unidentified. This entry is derived from a study of cytomegalovirus exposure and HLA in healthy donors. General study points: A list of roughly 180 TCR beta chains associated with cytomegalovirus was given. Per a later analysis, 18,000 or so TCR beta sequences showed association with HLA alleles at 0.05 false discovery rate. Owing to their indistinguishability, certain V segments, notably TRBV6-2 and TRBV6-3, were excluded. Among TCR sequences, most were rare, though some public TCRs appeared in many donors.

Per the germline V gene, CDR1 is SNHLY and CDR2 is FYNNEI. After removal of 5 bases from V and 8 bases from J, the junction contained 13 bases not matched to a gene. The CDR3 runs to 15 residues. Primers included in the PCR were 60 Vbeta and 13 Jbeta primers. TCRdb's copy holds only in-frame clones and misses some; the assay was immunoSEQ multiplex PCR. This table holds approximately 100,000 clones, around 80% found once. The sequence derives from a middle-aged man in good health and CMV-seronegative. Material for sequencing was PBMCs. The chain uses TRBV2 and TRBJ1-2, with 8 bases aligning to TRBD1. The CDR3 is CASSFDGQGLGGYTF. In nucleotides, the CDR3 is TGTGCCAGCAGTTTCGATGGACAGGGCTTAGGAGGCTACACCTTC.